Listed below are T cell receptor beta chains from one sample, sequenced in a study of CD8+ T cells in alopecia areata. TCRdb's table, derived via immunoSEQ multiplex PCR, lists solely in-frame clones and lacks some. In the table there are 120,000 or so clones, 58% of which are singletons. The material was CD8+ T cells sorted from blood, obtained at week 4, from a patient treated with tofacitinib. These receptors originate from a human donor with alopecia areata. Both conserved end residues are part of each CDR3.

v_gene,j_gene,CDR3aa
TRBV5-6,TRBJ2-4,CASSLASANIQYF
TRBV4-1,TRBJ2-7,CASSKDRITYEQYF
TRBV7-9,TRBJ1-5,CASSLARDRASYSNQPQHF
TRBV30,TRBJ2-1,CAWNLGWEQFF
TRBV29-1,TRBJ1-1,CSVDHWDTEAFF
TRBV29-1,TRBJ1-1,CSVESRSGTGGDDEAFF
TRBV29-1,TRBJ1-1,CSARGGGGLTEAFF
TRBV7-9,TRBJ1-2,CASSNSSYGYTF
TRBV7-9,TRBJ1-2,CASSLGDNYGYTF
TRBV30,TRBJ2-7,CAWESSGPLFNEQYF
TRBV2,TRBJ1-2,CASQPESYGYTF
TRBV7-9,TRBJ1-4,CASSLFRPETNEKLFF
TRBV2,TRBJ2-4,CASSEWVAKNIQYF
TRBV29-1,TRBJ2-5,CSATGTNKETQYF
TRBV2,TRBJ2-1,CASQETLGQSHNEQFF
TRBV29-1,TRBJ2-7,CSGRISDSYEQYF
TRBV27,TRBJ1-5,CASSLSQDRDQPQHF
TRBV14,TRBJ1-6,CASSQLGGLVSPLHF
TRBV30,TRBJ1-1,CAWRGTGSRYTEAFF
TRBV29-1,TRBJ1-2,CSVGTLYGYTF
TRBV5-4,TRBJ2-2,CASSFSPGDTGELFF
TRBV7-9,TRBJ2-7,CASSLVPAGDYEQYF
TRBV6-4,TRBJ2-2,CASSLNTENTGELFF
TRBV6-5,TRBJ1-2,CASSYARDTDGYTF
TRBV7-9,TRBJ2-3,CASSLWGAEPDTQYF
TRBV29-1,TRBJ2-2,CSVSEAGVTTGELFF
TRBV2,TRBJ2-1,CASTWTDYNEQFF
TRBV29-1,TRBJ2-1,CSVDEQGSYNEQFF